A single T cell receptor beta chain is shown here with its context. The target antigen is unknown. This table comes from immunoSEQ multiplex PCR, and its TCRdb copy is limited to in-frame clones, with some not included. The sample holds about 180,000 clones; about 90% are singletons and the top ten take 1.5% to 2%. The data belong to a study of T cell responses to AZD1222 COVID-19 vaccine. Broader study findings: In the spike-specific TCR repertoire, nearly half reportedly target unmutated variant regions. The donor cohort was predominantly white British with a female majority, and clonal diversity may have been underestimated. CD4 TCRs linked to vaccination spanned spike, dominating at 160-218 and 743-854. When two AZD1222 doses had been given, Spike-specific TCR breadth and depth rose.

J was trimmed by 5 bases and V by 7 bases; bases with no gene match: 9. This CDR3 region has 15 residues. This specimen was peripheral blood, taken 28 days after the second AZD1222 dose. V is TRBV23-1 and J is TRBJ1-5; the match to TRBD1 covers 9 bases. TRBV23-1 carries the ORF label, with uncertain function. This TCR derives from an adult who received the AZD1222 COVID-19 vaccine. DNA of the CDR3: TGCGCCAGCACCCTATGCCACAGGGGGCATCAGCCCCAGCATTTT. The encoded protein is CASTLCHRGHQPQHF.